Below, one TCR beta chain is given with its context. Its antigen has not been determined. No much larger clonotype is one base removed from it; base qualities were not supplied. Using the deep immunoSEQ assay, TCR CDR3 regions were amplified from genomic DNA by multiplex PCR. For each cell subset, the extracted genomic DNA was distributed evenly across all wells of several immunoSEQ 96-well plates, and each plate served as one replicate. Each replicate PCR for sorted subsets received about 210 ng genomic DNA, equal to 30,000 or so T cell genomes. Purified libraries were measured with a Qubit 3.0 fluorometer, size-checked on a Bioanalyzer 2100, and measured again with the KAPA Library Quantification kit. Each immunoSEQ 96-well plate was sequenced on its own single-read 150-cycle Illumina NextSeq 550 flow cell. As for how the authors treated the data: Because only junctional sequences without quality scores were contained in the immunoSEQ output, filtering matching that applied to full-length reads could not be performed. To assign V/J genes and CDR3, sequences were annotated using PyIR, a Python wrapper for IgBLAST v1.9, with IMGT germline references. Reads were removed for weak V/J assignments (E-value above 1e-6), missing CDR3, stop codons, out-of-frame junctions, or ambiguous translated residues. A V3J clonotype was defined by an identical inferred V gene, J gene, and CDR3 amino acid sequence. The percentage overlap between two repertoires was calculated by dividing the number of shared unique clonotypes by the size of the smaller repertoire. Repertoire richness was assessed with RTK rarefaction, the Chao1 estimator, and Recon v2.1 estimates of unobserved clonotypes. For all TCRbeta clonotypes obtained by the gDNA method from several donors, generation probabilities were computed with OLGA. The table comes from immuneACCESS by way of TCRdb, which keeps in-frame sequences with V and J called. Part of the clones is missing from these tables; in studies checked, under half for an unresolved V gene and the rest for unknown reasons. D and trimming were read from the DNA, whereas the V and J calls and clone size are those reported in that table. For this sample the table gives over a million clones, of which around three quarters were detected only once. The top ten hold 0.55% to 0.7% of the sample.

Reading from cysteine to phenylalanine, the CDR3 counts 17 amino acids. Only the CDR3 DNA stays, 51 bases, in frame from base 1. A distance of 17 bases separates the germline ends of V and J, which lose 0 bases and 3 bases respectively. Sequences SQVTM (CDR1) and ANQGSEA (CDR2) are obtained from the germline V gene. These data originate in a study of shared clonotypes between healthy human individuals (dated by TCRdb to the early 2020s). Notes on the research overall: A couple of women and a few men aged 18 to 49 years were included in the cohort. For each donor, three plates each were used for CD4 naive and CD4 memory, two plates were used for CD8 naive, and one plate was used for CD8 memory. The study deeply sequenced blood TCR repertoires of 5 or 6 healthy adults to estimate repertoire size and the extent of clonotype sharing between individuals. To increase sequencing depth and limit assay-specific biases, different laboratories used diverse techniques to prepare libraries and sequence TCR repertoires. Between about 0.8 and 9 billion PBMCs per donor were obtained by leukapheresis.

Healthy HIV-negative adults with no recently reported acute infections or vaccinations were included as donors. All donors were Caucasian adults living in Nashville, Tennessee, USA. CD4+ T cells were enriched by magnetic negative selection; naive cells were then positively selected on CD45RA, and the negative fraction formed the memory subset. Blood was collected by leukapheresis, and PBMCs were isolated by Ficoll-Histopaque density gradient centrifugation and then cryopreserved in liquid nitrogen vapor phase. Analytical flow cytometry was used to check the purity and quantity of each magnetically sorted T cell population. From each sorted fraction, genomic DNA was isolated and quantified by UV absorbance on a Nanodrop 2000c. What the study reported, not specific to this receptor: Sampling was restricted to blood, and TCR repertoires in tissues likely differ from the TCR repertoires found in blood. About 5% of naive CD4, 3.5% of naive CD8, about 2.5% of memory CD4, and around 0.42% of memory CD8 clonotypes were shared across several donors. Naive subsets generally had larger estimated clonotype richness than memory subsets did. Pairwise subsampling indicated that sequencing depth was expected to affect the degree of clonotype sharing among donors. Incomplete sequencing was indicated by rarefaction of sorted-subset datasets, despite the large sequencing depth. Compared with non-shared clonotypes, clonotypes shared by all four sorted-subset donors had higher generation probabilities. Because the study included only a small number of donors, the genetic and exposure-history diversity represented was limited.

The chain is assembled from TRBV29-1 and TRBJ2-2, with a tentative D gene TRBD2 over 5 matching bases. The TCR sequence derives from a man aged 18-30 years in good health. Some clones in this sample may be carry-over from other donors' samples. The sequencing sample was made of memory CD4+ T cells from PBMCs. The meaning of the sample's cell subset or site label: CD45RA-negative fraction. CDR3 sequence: CSVEDLRVGGDTGELFF. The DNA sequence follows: TGCAGCGTTGAAGATCTGCGGGTGGGCGGTGACACCGGGGAGCTGTTTTTT.